This T cell receptor (beta chain) appears in the sequencing data of a study of blood T cells in healthy people across ages. This clonotype showed up just a few times. Its specificity is unknown. The V gene lost 0 bases and the J gene lost 10 bases, with 10 bases spanning the gap. From germline, CDR1 is MRHNA and CDR2 SNTAGT. The CDR3 contains 13 residues. Primers used in a second PCR of about 7 to 12 cycles were a sample-barcoded 5' primer and a J-beta primer mix. TCRdb reprocessed the 5' RACE reads with MiXCR, giving one entry per CDR3 protein. The data show some 750,000 distinct CDR3 sequences, approximately 22% seen once. Regarding the study as a whole: What prevented conclusive comparison of naive and antigen-experienced cells was that PBMCs were unsorted.

The material sequenced was blood. The chain carries TRBV6-4 and TRBJ2-1, with a weak D call TRBD1 (6 bases). This TCR came from a man aged 70-80 years in good health. The CDR3 is CASSDSETGEQFF. The CDR3 nucleotides read TGTGCCAGCAGTGACTCGGAGACAGGAGAGCAGTTCTTC.